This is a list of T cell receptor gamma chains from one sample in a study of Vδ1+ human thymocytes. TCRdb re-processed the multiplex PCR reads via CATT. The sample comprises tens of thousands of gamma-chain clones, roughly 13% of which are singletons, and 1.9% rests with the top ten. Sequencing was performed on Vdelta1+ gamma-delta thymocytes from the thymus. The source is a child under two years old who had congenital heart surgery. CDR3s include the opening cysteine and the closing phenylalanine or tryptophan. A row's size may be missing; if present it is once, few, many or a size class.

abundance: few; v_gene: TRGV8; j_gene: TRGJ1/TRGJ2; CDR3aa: CATWDTPSYYKKLF; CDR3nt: TGTGCCACCTGGGATACTCCGTCTTATTATAAGAAACTCTTT
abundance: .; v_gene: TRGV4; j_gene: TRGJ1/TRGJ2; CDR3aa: CATWDGWRDKKLF; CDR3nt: TGTGCCACCTGGGATGGATGGAGGGATAAGAAACTCTTT
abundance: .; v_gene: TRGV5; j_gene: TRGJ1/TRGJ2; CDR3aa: CATWDSQSNYYKKLF; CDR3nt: TGTGCCACCTGGGACAGCCAATCGAATTATTATAAGAAACTCTTT
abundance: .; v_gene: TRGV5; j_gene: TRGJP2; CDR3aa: CATWDASSDWIKTF; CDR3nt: TGTGCCACCTGGGACGCAAGTAGTGATTGGATCAAGACGTTT
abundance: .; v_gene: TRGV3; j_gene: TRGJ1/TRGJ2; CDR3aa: CATWDSRGLF; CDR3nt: TGTGCCACCTGGGACAGTCGGGGACTCTTT
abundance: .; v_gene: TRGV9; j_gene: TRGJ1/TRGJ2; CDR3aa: CALWEVPYLYYKKLF; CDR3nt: TGTGCCTTGTGGGAGGTTCCCTACCTTTATTATAAGAAACTCTTT
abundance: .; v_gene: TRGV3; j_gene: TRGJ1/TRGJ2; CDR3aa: CATWNVKPSKKLF; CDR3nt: TGTGCCACCTGGAACGTCAAACCCAGTAAGAAACTCTTT
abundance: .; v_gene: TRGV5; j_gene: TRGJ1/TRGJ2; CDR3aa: CAAWDRRLRKLF; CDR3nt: TGTGCCGCCTGGGACAGGCGTTTGCGGAAACTCTTT
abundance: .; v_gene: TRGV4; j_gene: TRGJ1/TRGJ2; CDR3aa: CATWDTKRYYKKLF; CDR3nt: TGTGCCACCTGGGATACGAAGCGGTATTATAAGAAACTCTTT
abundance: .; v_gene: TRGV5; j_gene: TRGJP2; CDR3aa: CATWDRSSDWIKTF; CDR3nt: TGTGCCACCTGGGACAGAAGTAGTGATTGGATCAAGACGTTT
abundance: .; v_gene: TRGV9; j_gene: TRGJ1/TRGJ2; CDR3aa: CALWEATFYIYKKLF; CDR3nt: TGTGCCTTGTGGGAGGCGACATTTTACATTTATAAGAAACTCTTT
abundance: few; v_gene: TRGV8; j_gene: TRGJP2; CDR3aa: CATWARARSSDWIKTF; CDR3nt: TGTGCCACCTGGGCCCGAGCTCGCTCTAGTGATTGGATCAAGACGTTT
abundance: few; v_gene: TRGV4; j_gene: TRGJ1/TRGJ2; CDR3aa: CATWNCPNYYKKLF; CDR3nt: TGTGCCACCTGGAATTGTCCCAATTATTATAAGAAACTCTTT
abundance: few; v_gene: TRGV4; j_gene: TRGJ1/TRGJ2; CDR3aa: CATWKGYKKLF; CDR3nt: TGTGCCACCTGGAAGGGTTATAAGAAACTCTTT
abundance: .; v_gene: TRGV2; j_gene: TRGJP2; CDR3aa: CATWDGPEGDWIKTF; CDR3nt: TGTGCCACCTGGGACGGGCCGGAGGGTGATTGGATCAAGACGTTT
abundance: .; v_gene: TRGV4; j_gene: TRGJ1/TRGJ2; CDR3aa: CATWNGLYKKLF; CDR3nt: TGTGCCACCTGGAATGGGCTATATAAGAAACTCTTT
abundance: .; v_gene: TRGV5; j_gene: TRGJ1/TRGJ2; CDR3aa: CATWDNRQKLF; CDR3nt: TGCGCCACCTGGGACAATCGTCAGAAACTCTTT
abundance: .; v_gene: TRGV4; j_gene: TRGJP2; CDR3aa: CATWEMGCDWIKTF; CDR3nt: TGTGCCACCTGGGAAATGGGCTGTGATTGGATCAAGACGTTT
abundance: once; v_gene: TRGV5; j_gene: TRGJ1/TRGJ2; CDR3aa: CATWDRQRYYKKLF; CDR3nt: TGTGCCACCTGGGACAGGCAGAGGTATTATAAGAAACTCTTT
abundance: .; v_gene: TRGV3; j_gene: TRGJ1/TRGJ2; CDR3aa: CATWDKPNYYKKLF; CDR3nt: TGTGCCACCTGGGACAAGCCTAATTATTATAAGAAACTCTTT
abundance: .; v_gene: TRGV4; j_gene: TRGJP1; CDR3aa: CATWDICATTGWFKIF; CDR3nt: TGTGCCACCTGGGATATCTGTGCGACCACTGGTTGGTTCAAGATATTT
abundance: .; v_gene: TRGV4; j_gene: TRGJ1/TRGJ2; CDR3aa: CATWDGLGYKKLF; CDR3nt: TGTGCCACCTGGGATGGGCTTGGGTATAAGAAACTCTTT
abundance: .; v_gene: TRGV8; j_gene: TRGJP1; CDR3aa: CATWDRRFSAGWFKIF; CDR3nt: TGTGCCACCTGGGACCGGAGGTTTTCCGCTGGTTGGTTCAAGATATTT
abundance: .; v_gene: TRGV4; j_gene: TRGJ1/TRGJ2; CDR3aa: CATWTSKNYYKKLF; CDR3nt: TGTGCCACCTGGACCTCCAAAAACTATTATAAGAAACTCTTT
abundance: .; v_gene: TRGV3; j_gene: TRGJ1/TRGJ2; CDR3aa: CATWDRLGDYYKKLF; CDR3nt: TGTGCCACCTGGGACAGGTTGGGGGATTATTATAAGAAACTCTTT
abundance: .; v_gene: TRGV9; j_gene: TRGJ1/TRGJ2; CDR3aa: CALWAGLYKKLF; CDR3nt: TGTGCCTTGTGGGCGGGATTGTATAAGAAACTCTTT
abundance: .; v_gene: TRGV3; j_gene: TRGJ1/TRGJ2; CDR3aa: CATWDTNYYKKLF; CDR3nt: TGTGCCACCTGGGACACGAATTATTATAAGAAACTCTTT
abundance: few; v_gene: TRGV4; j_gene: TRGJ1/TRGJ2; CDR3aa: CATWNCRNYYKKLF; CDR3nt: TGTGCCACCTGGAATTGTAGGAATTATTATAAGAAACTCTTC
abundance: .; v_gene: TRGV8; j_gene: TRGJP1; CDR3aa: CATWIDTTGWFKIF; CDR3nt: TGTGCCACCTGGATTGATACCACTGGTTGGTTCAAGATATTT
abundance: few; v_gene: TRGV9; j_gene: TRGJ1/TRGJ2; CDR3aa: CALWEAPPYKKLF; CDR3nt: TGTGCCTTGTGGGAGGCACCACCATATAAGAAACTCTTT
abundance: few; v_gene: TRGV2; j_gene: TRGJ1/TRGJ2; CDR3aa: CAPHYKKLF; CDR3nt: TGTGCCCCACATTATAAGAAACTCTTT
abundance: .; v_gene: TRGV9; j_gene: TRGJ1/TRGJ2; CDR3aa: CALWEVRLMGKLF; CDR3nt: TGTGCCTTGTGGGAGGTGCGGTTGATGGGGAAACTCTTT
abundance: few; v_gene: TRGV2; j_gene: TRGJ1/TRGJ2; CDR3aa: CATWDGPRYKKLF; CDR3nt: TGTGCCACCTGGGACGGGCCAAGATATAAGAAACTCTTT
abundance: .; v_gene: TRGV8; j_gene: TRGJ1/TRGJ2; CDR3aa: CATWDSRNYYKKLF; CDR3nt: TGTGCCACCTGGGATTCGAGGAATTATTATAAGAAACTCTTT
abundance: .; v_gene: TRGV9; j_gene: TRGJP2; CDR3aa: CALWELYSSDWIKTF; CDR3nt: TGTGCCTTGTGGGAGTTATATAGTAGTGATTGGATCAAGACGTTT
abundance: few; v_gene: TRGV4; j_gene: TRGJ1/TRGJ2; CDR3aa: CATWDGVGYKKLF; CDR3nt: TGTGCCACCTGGGACGGGGTGGGGTATAAGAAACTCTTT
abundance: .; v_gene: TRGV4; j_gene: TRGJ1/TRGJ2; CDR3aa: CATWNGQEYKKLF; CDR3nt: TGTGCCACCTGGAATGGGCAGGAGTATAAGAAACTCTTT
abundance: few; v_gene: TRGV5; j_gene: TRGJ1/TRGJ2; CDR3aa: CATWDRPSYYKKLF; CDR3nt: TGTGCCACCTGGGACAGGCCCTCCTATTATAAGAAACTCTTT
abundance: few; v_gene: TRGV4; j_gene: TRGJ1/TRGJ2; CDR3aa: CATWNVTNKKLF; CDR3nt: TGTGCCACCTGGAATGTCACTAATAAGAAACTCTTT
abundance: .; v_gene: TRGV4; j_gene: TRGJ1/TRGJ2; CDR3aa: CATWNALNHYKKLF; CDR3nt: TGTGCCACCTGGAATGCGCTGAACCATTATAAGAAACTCTTT
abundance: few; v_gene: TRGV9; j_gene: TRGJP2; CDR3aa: CALWETPGDSSDWIKTF; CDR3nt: TGTGCCTTGTGGGAGACGCCAGGTGATAGTAGTGATTGGATCAAGACGTTT
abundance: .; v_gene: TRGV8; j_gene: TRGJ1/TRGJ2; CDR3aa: CATWEEEQKLF; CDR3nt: TGTGCCACCTGGGAAGAGGAACAGAAACTCTTT
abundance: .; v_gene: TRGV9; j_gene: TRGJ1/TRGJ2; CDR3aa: CALWDFTSPTNYYKKLF; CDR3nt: TGTGCCTTGTGGGACTTCACATCCCCGACGAATTATTATAAGAAACTCTTT
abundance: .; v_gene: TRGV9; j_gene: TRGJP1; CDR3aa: CALWERCRWFKIF; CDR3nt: TGTGCCTTGTGGGAGCGATGTCGTTGGTTCAAGATATTT
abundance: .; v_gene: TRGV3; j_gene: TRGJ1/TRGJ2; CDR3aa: CATWDRLGYKKLF; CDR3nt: TGTGCCACCTGGGACAGGCTAGGGTATAAGAAACTCTTT
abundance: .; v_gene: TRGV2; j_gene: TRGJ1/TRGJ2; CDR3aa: CATWDGFLYKKLF; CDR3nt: TGTGCCACCTGGGACGGTTTCCTCTATAAGAAACTCTTT
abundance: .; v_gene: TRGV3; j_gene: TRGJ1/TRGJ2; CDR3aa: CATWDCNYKKLF; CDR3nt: TGTGCCACCTGGGACTGCAATTATAAGAAACTCTTT
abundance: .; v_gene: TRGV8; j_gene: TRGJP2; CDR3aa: CATWEEKENQPRASSDWIKTF; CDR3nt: TGTGCCACCTGGGAAGAAAAGGAAAATCAACCTCGAGCCAGTAGTGATTGGATCAAGACGTTT
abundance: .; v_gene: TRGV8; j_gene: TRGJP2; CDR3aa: CATWARGDWIKTF; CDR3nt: TGTGCCACCTGGGCCAGAGGTGATTGGATCAAGACGTTT